The clone carrying this T cell receptor (beta chain) was seen a handful of times. Antigen specificity is unknown. The data were obtained in a study of T cells in Graves' hyperthyroidism and ophthalmopathy. Absence of ophthalmopathy progression within 18 months defined stable Graves' hyperthyroidism. The TCR beta CDR3 regions underwent amplification using RNA transcripts as the source. Researchers ran a first-round RT-PCR on the TCR CDR3 using the HTBI primer set. A single record per CDR3 protein comes from TCRdb applying MiXCR to the multiplex PCR reads. Seen here are about 420,000 distinct CDR3 sequences, about 15% observed once, and the top ten hold around an eighth. Study-wide points: The authors' 13 V-J model separated ophthalmopathy from stable hyperthyroidism. Ophthalmopathy onset followed model prediction by a median around 6.6 months.

The receptor comes from a woman between 18 and 29 years old with Graves' hyperthyroidism. The sequencing sample was made of blood.

CDR3 residues: CASSLTSRGTSGRGDTQYF. CDR3 in DNA: TGTGCCAGCAGCTTAACCAGCAGGGGGACTAGCGGGAGAGGAGATACGCAGTATTTT. This chain joins TRBV7-6 and TRBJ2-3, with 14 bases identical to TRBD2. This CDR3 spans 19 amino acids. The J segment lost 5 bases and the V segment lost 2 bases, leaving 12 bases of the junction unmatched. Germline CDR1 reads SGHVS; CDR2 reads FNYEAQ.